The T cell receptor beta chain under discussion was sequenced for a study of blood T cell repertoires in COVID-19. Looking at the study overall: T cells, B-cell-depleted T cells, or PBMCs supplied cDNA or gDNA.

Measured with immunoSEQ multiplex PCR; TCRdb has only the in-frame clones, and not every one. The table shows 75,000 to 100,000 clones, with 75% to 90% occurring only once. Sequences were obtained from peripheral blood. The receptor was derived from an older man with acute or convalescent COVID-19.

The CDR3 DNA reads TGTGCCAGCAGCCAATCAGGCGGCAACACTGAAGCTTTCTTT. Protein sequence: CASSQSGGNTEAFF. The chain combines TRBV16 with TRBJ1-1; D gene uncertain. Germline CDR1 and CDR2: KGHSY and FQNENV. CDR3 length: 14 amino acids. V lost 0 bases and J lost 2, with 7 bases in between.